The rows below give T cell receptor beta chains drawn from one sample of a study of blood T cell repertoires in COVID-19. Assay used: immunoSEQ multiplex PCR; TCRdb lists only in-frame clones, some missing. The sample lists 25,000 to 30,000 clones, 75% to 90% seen once, with 10% in the top ten. The material sequenced was peripheral blood. The receptors were sampled from a man in his sixties with acute or convalescent COVID-19. Both conserved end residues are part of each CDR3. A D gene is named only where the DNA matches it firmly. Part of the rows lack a size; the others show once, few, many or a class for expanded clones.

V	size	D	J	CDR3	DNA
TRBV27	NA	NA	TRBJ2-2	CASDRAIGHGELFF	TGTGCCAGCGACCGAGCGATCGGACACGGGGAGCTGTTTTTT
TRBV2	NA	TRBD2	TRBJ2-3	CASTNGGGTDTQYF	TGTGCCAGCACTAACGGGGGGGGCACAGATACGCAGTATTTT
TRBV6-5	once	NA	TRBJ1-1	CASSPQTGTEAFF	TGTGCCAGCAGCCCCCAGACGGGCACTGAAGCTTTCTTT
TRBV19	NA	TRBD2	TRBJ2-3	CASSRETSGVKDTQYF	TGTGCCAGTAGCAGGGAGACTAGCGGGGTAAAAGATACGCAGTATTTT
TRBV10-3	NA	TRBD2	TRBJ2-5	CATCPSGGTQETQYF	TGTGCCACTTGCCCTAGCGGGGGGACCCAAGAGACCCAGTACTTC
TRBV18	NA	NA	TRBJ2-2	CASSPEQRANTGELFF	TGTGCCAGCTCACCCGAGCAGCGGGCGAACACCGGGGAGCTGTTTTTT
TRBV5-1	NA	NA	TRBJ1-3	CASSLEASGNTIYF	TGCGCCAGCAGCTTGGAAGCCTCTGGAAACACCATATATTTT
TRBV5-4	NA	NA	TRBJ2-4	CASSLGGELAKNIQYF	TGTGCCAGCAGCTTGGGGGGGGAACTAGCCAAAAACATTCAGTACTTC
TRBV3-1/TRBV3-2	NA	TRBD2	TRBJ2-2	CASSPSGGASGELFF	TGTGCCAGCAGCCCTAGCGGGGGGGCCAGCGGGGAGCTGTTTTTT
TRBV5-4	once	TRBD2	TRBJ2-5	CASSWTSGGAGETQYF	TGTGCCAGCAGCTGGACTAGCGGGGGGGCCGGTGAGACCCAGTACTTC
TRBV15	NA	NA	TRBJ2-3	CATSRTRLEDTQYF	TGTGCCACCAGCAGAACGAGGCTTGAAGATACGCAGTATTTT